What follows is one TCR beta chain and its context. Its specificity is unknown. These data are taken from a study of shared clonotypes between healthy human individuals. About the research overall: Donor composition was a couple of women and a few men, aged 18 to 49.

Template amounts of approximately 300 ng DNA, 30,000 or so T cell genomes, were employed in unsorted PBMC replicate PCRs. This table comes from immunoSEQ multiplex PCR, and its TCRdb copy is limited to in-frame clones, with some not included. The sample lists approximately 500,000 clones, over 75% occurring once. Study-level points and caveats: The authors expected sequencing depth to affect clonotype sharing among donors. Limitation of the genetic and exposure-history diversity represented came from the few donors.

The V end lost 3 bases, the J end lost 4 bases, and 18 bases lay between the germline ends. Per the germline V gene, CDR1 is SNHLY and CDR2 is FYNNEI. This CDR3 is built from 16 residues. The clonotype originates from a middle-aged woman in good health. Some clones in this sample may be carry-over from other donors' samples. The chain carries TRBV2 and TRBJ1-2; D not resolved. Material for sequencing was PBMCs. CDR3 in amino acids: CASSEGGGGPIYGYTF. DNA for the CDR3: TGTGCCAGCAGTGAGGGCGGAGGCGGCCCGATCTATGGCTACACCTTC.